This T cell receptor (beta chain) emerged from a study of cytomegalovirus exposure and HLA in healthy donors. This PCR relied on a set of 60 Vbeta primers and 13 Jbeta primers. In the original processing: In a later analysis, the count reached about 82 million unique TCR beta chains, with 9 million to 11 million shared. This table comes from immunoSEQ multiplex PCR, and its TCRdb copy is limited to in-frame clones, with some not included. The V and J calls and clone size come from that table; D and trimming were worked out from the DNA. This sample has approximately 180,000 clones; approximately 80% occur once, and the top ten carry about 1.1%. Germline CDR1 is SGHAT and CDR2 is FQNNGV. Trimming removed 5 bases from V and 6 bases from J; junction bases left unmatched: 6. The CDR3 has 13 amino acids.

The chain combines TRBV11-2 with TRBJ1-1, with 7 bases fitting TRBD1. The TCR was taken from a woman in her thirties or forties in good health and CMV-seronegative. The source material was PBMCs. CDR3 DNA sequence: TGTGCCAGCAGCCCGGACAGGCGATCTGAAGCTTTCTTT. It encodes CASSPDRRSEAFF.